The entry below describes one T cell receptor beta chain. This entry is derived from a study of blood T cell repertoires in COVID-19. The CDR3 totals 14 residues. The ends lost 4 bases at V and 5 bases at J; junction bases unmatched: 7. Germline lookup yields CDR1 MDHEN and CDR2 SYDVKM. Generated by immunoSEQ multiplex PCR, the TCRdb table keeps only in-frame clones and is missing some. The sample has over 150,000 clones, around 79% seen once. The sequenced sample consisted of peripheral blood. This clonotype originated in a man older than 75 with acute or convalescent COVID-19. This chain connects TRBV28 to TRBJ1-1; 7 bases are shared with TRBD1. The CDR3 bases are TGTGCCAGCAGTTCCCCGGGACAGCGGACTGAAGCTTTCTTT. This encodes CASSSPGQRTEAFF.